This TCR beta chain was sequenced in a study of shared clonotypes between healthy human individuals. Data came from immunoSEQ multiplex PCR; TCRdb stores just in-frame clones and leaves some out. The sample has roughly 500,000 clones, approximately 94% seen once. From germline, CDR1 is SNHLY and CDR2 FYNNEI. Trimming took off 5 bases at V and 3 bases at J, with 11 bases between the two ends. CDR3 length: 14 residues. The sequenced material came from naive CD4+ T cells sorted from blood. Subset reported: CD45RA+ positively selected. The rearrangement uses TRBV2 and TRBJ2-1; no definite D call. The TCR sequence derives from a woman aged 25 to 39 in good health. The CDR3 here is CASSSEFGYNEQFF. The CDR3 bases are TGTGCCAGCAGTTCAGAGTTCGGCTACAATGAGCAGTTCTTC.